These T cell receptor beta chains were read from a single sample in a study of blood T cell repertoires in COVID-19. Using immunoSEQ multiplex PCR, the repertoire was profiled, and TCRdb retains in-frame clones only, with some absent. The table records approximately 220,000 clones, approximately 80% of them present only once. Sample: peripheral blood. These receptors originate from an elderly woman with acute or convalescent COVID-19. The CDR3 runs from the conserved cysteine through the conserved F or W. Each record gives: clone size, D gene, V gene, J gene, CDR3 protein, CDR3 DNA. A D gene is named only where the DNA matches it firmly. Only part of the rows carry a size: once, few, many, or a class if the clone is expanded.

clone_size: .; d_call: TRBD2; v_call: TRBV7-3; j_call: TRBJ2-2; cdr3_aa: CASSPGYLAGGTGELFF; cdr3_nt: TGTGCCAGCAGCCCCGGTTATCTAGCGGGGGGCACCGGGGAGCTGTTTTTT
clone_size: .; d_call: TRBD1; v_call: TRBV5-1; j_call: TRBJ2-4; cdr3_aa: CASRPTGGSDIQYF; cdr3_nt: TGCGCCAGCAGACCCACAGGGGGTAGTGACATTCAGTACTTC
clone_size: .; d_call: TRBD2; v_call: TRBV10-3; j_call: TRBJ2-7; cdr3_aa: CAIQSGSGSPYEQYF; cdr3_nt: TGTGCCATCCAGTCCGGTAGCGGGAGTCCCTACGAGCAGTACTTC
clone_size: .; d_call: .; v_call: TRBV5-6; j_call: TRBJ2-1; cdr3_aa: CASSLTGRNEQFF; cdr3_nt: TGTGCCAGCAGCTTAACCGGTCGCAATGAGCAGTTCTTC
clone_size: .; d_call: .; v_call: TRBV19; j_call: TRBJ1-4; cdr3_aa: CASSFSEKLFF; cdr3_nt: TGTGCCAGTAGTTTCAGTGAAAAACTGTTTTTT
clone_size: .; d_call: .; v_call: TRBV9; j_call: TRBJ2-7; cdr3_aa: CASSETGQSSYEQYF; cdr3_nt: TGTGCCAGCAGCGAAACGGGTCAGAGCTCCTACGAGCAGTACTTC
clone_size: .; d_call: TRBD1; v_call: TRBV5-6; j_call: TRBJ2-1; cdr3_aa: CASRLGLGQGINEQFF; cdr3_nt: TGTGCCAGCAGACTTGGCCTTGGACAGGGGATTAATGAGCAGTTCTTC
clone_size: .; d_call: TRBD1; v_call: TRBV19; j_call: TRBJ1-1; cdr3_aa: CASSRDRGGPGTEAFF; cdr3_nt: TGTGCCAGTAGCCGGGACAGGGGGGGTCCCGGCACTGAAGCTTTCTTT
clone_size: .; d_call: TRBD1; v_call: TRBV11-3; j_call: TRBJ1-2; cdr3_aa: CASSSPGQGGTYGYTF; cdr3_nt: TGTGCCAGCAGCTCCCCGGGACAGGGGGGTACCTATGGCTACACCTTC
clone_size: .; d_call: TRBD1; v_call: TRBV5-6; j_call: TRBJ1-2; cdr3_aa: CASSLGGPQGDGYTF; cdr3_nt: TGTGCCAGCAGCTTGGGGGGCCCCCAGGGGGATGGCTACACCTTC
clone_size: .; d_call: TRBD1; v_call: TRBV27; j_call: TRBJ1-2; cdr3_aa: CASSLTQGARYTF; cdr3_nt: TGTGCCAGCAGTTTAACCCAGGGGGCACGCTACACCTTC
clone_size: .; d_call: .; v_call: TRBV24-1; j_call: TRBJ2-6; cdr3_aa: CATSALTSSGANVLTF; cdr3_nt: TGTGCCACCAGTGCCCTGACAAGCTCTGGGGCCAACGTCCTGACTTTC
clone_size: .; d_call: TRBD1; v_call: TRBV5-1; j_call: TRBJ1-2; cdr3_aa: CASRPGTGAYGYTF; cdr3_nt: TGCGCCAGCAGACCAGGGACAGGGGCCTATGGCTACACCTTC
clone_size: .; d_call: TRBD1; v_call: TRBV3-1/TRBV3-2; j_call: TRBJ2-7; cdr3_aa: CASSHPGQGAYEQYF; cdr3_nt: TGTGCCAGCAGCCATCCGGGACAGGGGGCCTACGAGCAGTACTTC
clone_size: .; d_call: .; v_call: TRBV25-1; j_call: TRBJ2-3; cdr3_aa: CASSEGLALSTDTQYF; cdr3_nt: TGTGCCAGCAGTGAAGGTTTAGCCCTTAGCACAGATACGCAGTATTTT
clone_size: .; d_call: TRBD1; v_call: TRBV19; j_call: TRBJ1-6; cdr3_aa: CASSTDSGQGNSPLHF; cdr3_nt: TGTGCCAGTAGTACCGACTCGGGACAGGGGAATTCACCCCTCCACTTT
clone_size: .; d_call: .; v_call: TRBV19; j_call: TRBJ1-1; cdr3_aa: CASSASSGVGTEAFF; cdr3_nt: TGTGCCAGTAGCGCCTCGTCCGGGGTCGGAACTGAAGCTTTCTTT
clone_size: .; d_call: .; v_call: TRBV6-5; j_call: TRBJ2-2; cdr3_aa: CASTASFMVRELFF; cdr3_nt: TGTGCCAGCACGGCTAGCTTTATGGTCCGGGAGCTGTTTTTT
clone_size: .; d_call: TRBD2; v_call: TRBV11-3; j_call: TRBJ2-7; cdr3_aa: CASGGEYEQYF; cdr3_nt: TGTGCCAGCGGGGGGGAATACGAGCAGTACTTC
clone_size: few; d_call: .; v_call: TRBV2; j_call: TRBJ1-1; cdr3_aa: CASIKEVYTEAFF; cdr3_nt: TGTGCCAGCATTAAAGAGGTGTACACTGAAGCTTTCTTT
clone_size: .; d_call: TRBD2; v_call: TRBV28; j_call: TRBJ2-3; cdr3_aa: CASSPPPLGTSLDTQYF; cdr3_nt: TGTGCCAGCAGTCCCCCGCCTTTAGGGACTAGCTTAGATACGCAGTATTTT
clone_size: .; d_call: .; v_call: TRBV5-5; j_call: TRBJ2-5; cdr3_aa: CASSFLPGGGEETQYF; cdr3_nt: TGTGCCAGCAGCTTTCTACCTGGCGGGGGCGAAGAGACCCAGTACTTC
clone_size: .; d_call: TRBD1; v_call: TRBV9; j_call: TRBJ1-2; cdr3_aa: CASSVARQGTGYTF; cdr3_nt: TGTGCCAGCAGCGTAGCCCGACAGGGTACTGGCTACACCTTC
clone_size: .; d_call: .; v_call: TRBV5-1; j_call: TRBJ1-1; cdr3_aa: CASSGAFAEAFF; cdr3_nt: TGCGCCAGCAGCGGGGCCTTCGCTGAAGCTTTCTTT
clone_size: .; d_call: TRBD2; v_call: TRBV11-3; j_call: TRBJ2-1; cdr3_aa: CASSPLAGVNNEQFF; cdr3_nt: TGTGCCAGCAGCCCCTTAGCGGGGGTAAACAATGAGCAGTTCTTC
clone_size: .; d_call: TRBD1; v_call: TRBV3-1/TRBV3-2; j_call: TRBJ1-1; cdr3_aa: CASSWGQGDTEAFF; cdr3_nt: TGTGCCAGCAGCTGGGGACAGGGCGACACTGAAGCTTTCTTT
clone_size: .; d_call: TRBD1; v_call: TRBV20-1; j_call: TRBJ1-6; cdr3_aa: CSASGDRDFSPLHF; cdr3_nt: TGCAGTGCTAGTGGCGACAGGGACTTCTCGCCCCTCCACTTT
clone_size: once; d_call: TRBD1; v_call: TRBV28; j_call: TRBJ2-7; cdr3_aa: CASSSWTGDAEQYF; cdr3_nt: TGTGCCAGCAGTTCGTGGACAGGGGACGCCGAGCAGTACTTC
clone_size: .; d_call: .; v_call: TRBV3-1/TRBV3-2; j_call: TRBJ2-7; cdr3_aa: CASSQDIDFEQYF; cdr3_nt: TGTGCCAGCAGCCAAGATATCGACTTTGAGCAGTACTTC